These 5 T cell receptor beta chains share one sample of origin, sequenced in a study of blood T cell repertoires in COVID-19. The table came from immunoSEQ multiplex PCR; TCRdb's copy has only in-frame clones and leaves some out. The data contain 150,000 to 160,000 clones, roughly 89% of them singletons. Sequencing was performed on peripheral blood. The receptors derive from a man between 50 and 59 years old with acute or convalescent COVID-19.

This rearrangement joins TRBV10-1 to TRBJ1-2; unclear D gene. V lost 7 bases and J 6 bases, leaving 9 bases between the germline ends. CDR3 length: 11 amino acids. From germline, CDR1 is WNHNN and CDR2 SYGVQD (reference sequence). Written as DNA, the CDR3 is TGCGCCAGCACGCGGCCTGATGGCTACACCTTC. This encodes CASTRPDGYTF.

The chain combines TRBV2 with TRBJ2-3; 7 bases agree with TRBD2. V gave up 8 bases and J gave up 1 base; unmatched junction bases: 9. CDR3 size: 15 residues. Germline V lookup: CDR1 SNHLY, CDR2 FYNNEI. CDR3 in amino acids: CASCPTSVGTDTQYF. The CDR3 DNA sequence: TGTGCCAGCTGCCCAACTAGCGTTGGCACAGATACGCAGTATTTT.

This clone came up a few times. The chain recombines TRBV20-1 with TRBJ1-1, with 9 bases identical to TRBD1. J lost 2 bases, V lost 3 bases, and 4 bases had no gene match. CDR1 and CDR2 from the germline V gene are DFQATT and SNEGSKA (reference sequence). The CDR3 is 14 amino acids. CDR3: CSASGTGPNTEAFF. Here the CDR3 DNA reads TGCAGTGCTAGTGGGACAGGGCCTAACACTGAAGCTTTCTTT.

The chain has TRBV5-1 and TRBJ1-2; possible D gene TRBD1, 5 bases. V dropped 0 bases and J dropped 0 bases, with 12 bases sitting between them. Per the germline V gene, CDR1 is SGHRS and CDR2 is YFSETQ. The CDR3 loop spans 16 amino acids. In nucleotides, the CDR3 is TGCGCCAGCAGCTTGGCTCGGAAGGGGACTAACTATGGCTACACCTTC. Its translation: CASSLARKGTNYGYTF.

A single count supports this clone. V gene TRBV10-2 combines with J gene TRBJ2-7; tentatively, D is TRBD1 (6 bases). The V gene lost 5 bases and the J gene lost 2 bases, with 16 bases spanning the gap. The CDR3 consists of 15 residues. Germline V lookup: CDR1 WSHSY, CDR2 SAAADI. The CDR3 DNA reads TGCGCCAGCAGTCGGACAGATTTTTCGACCTACGAGCAGTACTTC. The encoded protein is CASSRTDFSTYEQYF.